This TCR beta chain was found in a study of vaccination effects on CD4 cells after COVID-19. The study's findings and limits: Of the vaccine-induced clones from healthy vaccinees, merely 1 of 255 recognized common cold coronaviruses as well.

Following 10 days of culture, CD4+ T cells were isolated. Participants were vaccinated with two doses of either the BNT162b2 or mRNA-1273 vaccine. Cultures got half-medium changes with IL-2 on days 3 and 7. The germline CDR1 and CDR2 sequences are MNHEY and SMNVEV (reference sequence). The germline V and J ends were trimmed by 4 bases and 8 bases, with 9 bases remaining between them. This CDR3 contains 13 residues. On this clone: Its antigen is unknown.

Profiling relied on immunoSEQ multiplex PCR, and the TCRdb table lists in-frame clones only, not all of them. The profile shows tens of thousands of clones, around 85% of them singletons. The receptor was isolated from a human donor who received a COVID-19 vaccine. V usage is TRBV27 and J usage is TRBJ1-6; D unclear. The specimen comprised CD4+ T cells from PBMCs cultured without peptide, sampled after COVID-19 vaccination. The CDR3 DNA is TGTGCCAGCAGTTACCTGATAGATTCACCCCTCCACTTT. Translated: CASSYLIDSPLHF.